This paragraph covers one TCR beta chain sequence. This entry comes from a study of blood T cell repertoires in COVID-19. The CDR3 runs to 13 residues. V gave up 5 bases and J gave up 6 bases, with 12 bases separating them. The method was immunoSEQ multiplex PCR; TCRdb's version includes in-frame clones alone and lacks a portion of them. The table lists roughly 250,000 clones, more than 85% of them singletons. What was sequenced was PBMCs or T cells enriched from blood (not recorded which). The TCR originated in a woman in her forties or fifties who had recovered from COVID-19. This rearrangement joins TRBV12-3 or TRBV12-4 to TRBJ2-3; TRBD1 might be the D (6 bases). This CDR3 is CASSITGWDTQYF. The CDR3 DNA sequence: TGTGCCAGCAGTATAACAGGGTGGGATACGCAGTATTTT.